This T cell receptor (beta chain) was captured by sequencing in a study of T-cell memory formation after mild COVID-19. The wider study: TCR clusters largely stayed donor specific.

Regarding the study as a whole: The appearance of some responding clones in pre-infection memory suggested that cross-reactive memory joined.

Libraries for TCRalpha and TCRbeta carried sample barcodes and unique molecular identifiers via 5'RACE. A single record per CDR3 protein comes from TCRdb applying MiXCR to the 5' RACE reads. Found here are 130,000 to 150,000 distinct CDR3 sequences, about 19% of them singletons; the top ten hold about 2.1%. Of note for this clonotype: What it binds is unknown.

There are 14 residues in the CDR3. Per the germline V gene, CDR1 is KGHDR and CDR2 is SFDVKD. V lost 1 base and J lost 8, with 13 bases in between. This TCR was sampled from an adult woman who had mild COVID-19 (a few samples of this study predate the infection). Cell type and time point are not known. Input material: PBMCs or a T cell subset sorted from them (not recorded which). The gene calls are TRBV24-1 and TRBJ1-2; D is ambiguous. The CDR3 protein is CATSDFPQLNGYTF. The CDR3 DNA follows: TGTGCCACCAGTGATTTCCCGCAGCTGAACGGCTACACCTTC.